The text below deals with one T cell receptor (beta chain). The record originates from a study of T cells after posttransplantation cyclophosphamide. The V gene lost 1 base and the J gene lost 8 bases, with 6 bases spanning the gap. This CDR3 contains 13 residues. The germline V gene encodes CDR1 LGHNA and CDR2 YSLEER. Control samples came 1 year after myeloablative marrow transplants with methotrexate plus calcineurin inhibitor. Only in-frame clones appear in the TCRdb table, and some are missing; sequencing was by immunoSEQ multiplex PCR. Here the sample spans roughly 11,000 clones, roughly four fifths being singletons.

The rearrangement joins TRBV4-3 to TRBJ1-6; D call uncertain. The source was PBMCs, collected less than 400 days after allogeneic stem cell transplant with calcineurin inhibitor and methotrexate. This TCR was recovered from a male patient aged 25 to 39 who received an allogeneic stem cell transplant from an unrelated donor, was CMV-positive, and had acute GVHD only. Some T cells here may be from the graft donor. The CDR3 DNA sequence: TGCGCCAGCAGCCAAGTTCAGGATTCACCCCTCCACTTT. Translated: CASSQVQDSPLHF.